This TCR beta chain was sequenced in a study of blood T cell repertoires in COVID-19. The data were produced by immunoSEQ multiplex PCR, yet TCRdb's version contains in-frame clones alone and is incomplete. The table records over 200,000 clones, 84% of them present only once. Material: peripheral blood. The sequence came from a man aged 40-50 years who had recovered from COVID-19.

CDR3 nucleotide sequence: TGTGCCAGCAGTACCATTCACTACCAAAGGGGTCGGGATACGCAGTATTTT. Translated: CASSTIHYQRGRDTQYF. V is TRBV2 and J is TRBJ2-3; maybe TRBD1 (5 bases). The CDR3 contains 17 residues. V dropped 5 bases and J dropped 6 bases, with 24 bases sitting between them. Germline V gives CDR1 SNHLY, CDR2 FYNNEI. Full variable domain (outside the CDR3, taken from reference TRBV2 and TRBJ2-3): EPEVTQTPSHQVTQMGQEVILRCVPISNHLYFYWYRQILGQKVEFLVSFYNNEISEKSEIFDDQFSVERPDGSNFTLKIRSTKLEDSAMYFCASSTIHYQRGRDTQYFGPGTRLTVL.